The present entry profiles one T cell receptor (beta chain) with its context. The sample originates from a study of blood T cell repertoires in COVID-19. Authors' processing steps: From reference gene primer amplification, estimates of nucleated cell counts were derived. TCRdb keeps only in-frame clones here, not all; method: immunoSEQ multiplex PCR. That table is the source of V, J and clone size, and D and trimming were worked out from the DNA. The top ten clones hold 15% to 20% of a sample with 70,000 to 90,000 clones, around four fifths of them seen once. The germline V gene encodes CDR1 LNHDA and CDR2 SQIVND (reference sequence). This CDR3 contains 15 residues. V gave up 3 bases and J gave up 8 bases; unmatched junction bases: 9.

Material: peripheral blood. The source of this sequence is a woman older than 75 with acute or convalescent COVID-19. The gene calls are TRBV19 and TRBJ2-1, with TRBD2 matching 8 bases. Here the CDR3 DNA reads TGTGCCAGTAGTATTAGGGGGGCGGGAGGATATGAGCAGTTCTTC. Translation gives CASSIRGAGGYEQFF.